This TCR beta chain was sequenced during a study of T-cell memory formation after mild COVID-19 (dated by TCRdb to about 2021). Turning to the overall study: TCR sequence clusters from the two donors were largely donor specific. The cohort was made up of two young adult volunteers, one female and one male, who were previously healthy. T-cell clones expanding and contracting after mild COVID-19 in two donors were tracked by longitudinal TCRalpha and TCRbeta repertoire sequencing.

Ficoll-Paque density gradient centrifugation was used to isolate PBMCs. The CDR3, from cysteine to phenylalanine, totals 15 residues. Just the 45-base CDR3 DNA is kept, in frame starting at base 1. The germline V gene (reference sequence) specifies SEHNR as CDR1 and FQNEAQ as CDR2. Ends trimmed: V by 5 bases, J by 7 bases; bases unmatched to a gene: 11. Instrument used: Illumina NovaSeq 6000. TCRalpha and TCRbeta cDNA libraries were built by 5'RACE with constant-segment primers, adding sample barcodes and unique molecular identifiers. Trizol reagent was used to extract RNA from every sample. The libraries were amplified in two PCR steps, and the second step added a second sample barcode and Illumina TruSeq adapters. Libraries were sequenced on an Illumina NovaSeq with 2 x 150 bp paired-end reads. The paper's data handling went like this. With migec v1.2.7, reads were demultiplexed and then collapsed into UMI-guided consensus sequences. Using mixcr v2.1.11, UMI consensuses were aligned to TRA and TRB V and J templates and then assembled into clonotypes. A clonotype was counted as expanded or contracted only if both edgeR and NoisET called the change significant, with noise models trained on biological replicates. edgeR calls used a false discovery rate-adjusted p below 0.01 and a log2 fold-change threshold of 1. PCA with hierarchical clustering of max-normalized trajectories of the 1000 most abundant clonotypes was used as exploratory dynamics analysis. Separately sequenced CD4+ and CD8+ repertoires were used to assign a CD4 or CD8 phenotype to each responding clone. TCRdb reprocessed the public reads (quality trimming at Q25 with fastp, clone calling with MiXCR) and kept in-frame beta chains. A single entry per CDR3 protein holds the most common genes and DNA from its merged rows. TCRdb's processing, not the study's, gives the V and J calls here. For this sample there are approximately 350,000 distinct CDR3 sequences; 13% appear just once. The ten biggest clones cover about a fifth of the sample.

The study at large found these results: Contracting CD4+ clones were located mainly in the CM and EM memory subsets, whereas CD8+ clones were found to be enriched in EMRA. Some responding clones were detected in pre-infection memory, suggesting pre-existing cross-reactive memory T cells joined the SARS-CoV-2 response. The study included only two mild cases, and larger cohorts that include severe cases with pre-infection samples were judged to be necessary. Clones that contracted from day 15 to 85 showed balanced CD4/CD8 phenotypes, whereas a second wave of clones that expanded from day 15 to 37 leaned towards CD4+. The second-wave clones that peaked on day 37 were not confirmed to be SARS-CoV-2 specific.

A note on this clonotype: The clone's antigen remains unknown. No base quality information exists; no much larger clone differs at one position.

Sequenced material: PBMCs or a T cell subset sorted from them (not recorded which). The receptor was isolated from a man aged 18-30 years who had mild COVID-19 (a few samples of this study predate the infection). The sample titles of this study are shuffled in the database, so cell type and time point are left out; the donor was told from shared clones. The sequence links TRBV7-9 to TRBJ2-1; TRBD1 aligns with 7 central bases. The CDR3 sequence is CASSQPGQASNEQFF. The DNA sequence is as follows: TGTGCCAGCAGCCAGCCCGGACAGGCTTCGAATGAGCAGTTCTTC.